This T cell receptor beta chain was obtained from a study of Ad26.COV2.S vaccination and SARS-CoV-2 variants. About the study: Participants got Ad26.COV2.S intramuscularly, once or twice 56 days apart. Findings of the study overall: Non-spike TCR breadth did not differ much between vaccine and placebo recipients.

This table comes from immunoSEQ multiplex PCR, and its TCRdb copy is limited to in-frame clones, with some not included. The sample has around 450,000 clones; approximately 92% are singletons. This clone was recorded once. The target antigen is unknown. Treatment noted: about 20 received Ad26.COV2.S at low or high dose, single or two shots; about 5 received placebo; per-sample allocation not given. Samples were taken on day 63 after the first vaccine or placebo injection. The CDR3 loop spans 15 amino acids. The V and J ends lost 3 bases and 6 bases, in that order; junction bases with no gene match: 6. Germline CDR1 and CDR2: SGDLS and YYNGEE.

This TCR was recovered from a person aged 18 to 65 who received the Ad26.COV2.S COVID-19 vaccine or a placebo. This chain links TRBV9 with TRBJ2-3, with 11 bases matching TRBD2. The sequences come from peripheral blood, collected in a trial of Ad26.COV2.S vaccine versus placebo. The CDR3 sequence: CASSERLAGPDTQYF. CDR3 DNA sequence: TGTGCCAGCAGCGAGCGACTAGCGGGACCCGATACGCAGTATTTT. The entire variable domain, with the rest obtained from reference TRBV9 and TRBJ2-3, is as follows: DSGVTQTPKHLITATGQRVTLRCSPRSGDLSVYWYQQSLDQGLQFLIQYYNGEERAKGNILERFSAQQFPDLHSELNLSSLELGDSALYFCASSERLAGPDTQYFGPGTRLTVL.